This is a list of T cell receptor beta chains from one sample in a study of T cell responses to AZD1222 COVID-19 vaccine. Some clones are missing from TCRdb's copy, which holds only in-frame ones; the method was immunoSEQ multiplex PCR. The sample lists some 100,000 clones; just over 85% were seen once. The source material was peripheral blood, sampled 28 days after the second AZD1222 dose. The source is an adult who received the AZD1222 COVID-19 vaccine. Each CDR3 is given with its conserved first and last residue. Fields, in order: V gene, J gene, CDR3 protein.

TRBV18,TRBJ2-1,CASSPGPGLENNEQFF
TRBV28,TRBJ2-3,CPYPYIREWGSTDTQYF
TRBV27,TRBJ2-5,CASRRDGQETQYF
TRBV19,TRBJ1-1,CASSSGTGTSLNTEAFF
TRBV9,TRBJ1-1,CASSGTGQLFEAFF
TRBV6-4,TRBJ2-1,CASRDLAGTNEQFF
TRBV6-5,TRBJ1-2,CASKEGDYGYTF
TRBV6-6,TRBJ1-4,CASRRAGSNEKLFF
TRBV4-3,TRBJ2-1,CASSQDGDIYNEQFF
TRBV6-2/TRBV6-3,TRBJ2-7,CASSPPYSGYEQYF
TRBV3-1/TRBV3-2,TRBJ2-5,CASSQAVGLAGRYETQYF
TRBV18,TRBJ2-3,CASSPLGPSLDTQYF
TRBV7-8,TRBJ1-2,CASSYGTGGTYGYTF
TRBV28,TRBJ1-5,CASSLTGARPNQPQHF
TRBV30,TRBJ2-7,CAWSLLAHSYEQYF
TRBV2,TRBJ2-3,CASSLDRRRGDTQYF
TRBV24-1,TRBJ1-2,CATSDLRGTHGYTF
TRBV18,TRBJ2-7,CASSPRDPYEQYF
TRBV24-1,TRBJ2-1,CATSDRLAEAFNEQFF
TRBV5-1,TRBJ2-7,CASSLTGTGGYEQYF
TRBV4-1,TRBJ1-2,CASSLQGVRYGYTF
TRBV5-5,TRBJ1-1,CASSWTRNTEAFF
TRBV12-3/TRBV12-4,TRBJ2-1,CASKLDSYNEQFF
TRBV6-5,TRBJ1-2,CATHQGAYGYTF
TRBV11-2,TRBJ2-7,CASSLLAGGLYEQYF
TRBV7-9,TRBJ2-5,CASSLLSGRRSQETQYF
TRBV24-1,TRBJ1-1,CATSDHRNTEAFF
TRBV11-2,TRBJ2-7,CASRTLGGLHEQYF
TRBV7-2,TRBJ2-5,CASSLDGGAETQYF
TRBV28,TRBJ2-1,CASGNLAGGPDEQFF
TRBV5-6,TRBJ2-5,CASSQNRLAGGPRYF
TRBV10-3,TRBJ1-1,CAISLEAFF
TRBV9,TRBJ1-2,CASSLTGVGGYTF
TRBV28,TRBJ1-2,CASSAASGYTF
TRBV4-2,TRBJ2-7,CASSQDRGSGGPYEQYF
TRBV11-1,TRBJ2-1,CASSHRTGFSNEQFF
TRBV2,TRBJ1-3,CASSLGNTIYF
TRBV13,TRBJ2-3,CASSLKGTSDTQYF
TRBV6-5,TRBJ1-1,CASTSTGGHTEAFF
TRBV11-1,TRBJ2-3,CASSTVNRGAQYF
TRBV3-1/TRBV3-2,TRBJ2-7,CASSQERRGGYEQYF
TRBV7-2,TRBJ1-5,CASSLIGANQPQHF
TRBV4-3,TRBJ1-6,CASSRETVPSISPLHF
TRBV4-1,TRBJ1-6,CASSSYGTVASPLHF
TRBV7-8,TRBJ2-1,CASSLVSGLGGNNEQFF
TRBV5-5,TRBJ2-7,CASSYRTGDSYEQYF
TRBV10-2,TRBJ2-7,CASTNNRGYEQYF
TRBV30,TRBJ1-2,CAWSVNPGQINYGYTF
TRBV21-1,TRBJ1-5,CASSKDQPQHF
TRBV2,TRBJ2-2,CASRLAGGPGTGELFF
TRBV7-3,TRBJ1-5,CASSQGGNQPQHF
TRBV19,TRBJ1-3,CASSPAPGQGYSGNTIYF
TRBV7-8,TRBJ2-1,CASSLDENYNEQFF
TRBV7-3,TRBJ2-1,CASSSLGGSYNEQFF
TRBV29-1,TRBJ2-1,CSVGRLAGDYNEQFF
TRBV27,TRBJ1-6,CASTGNGVNSPLHF